This TCR beta chain is from a study of blood T cell repertoires in COVID-19. Study overall: Nucleic acid was either cDNA or gDNA, and it came from T cells, B-cell-depleted T cells, or PBMCs.

In germline, CDR1 is SGDLS, CDR2 YYNGEE. The trim removed 4 bases at V and 0 bases at J, leaving 8 bases unmatched. This CDR3 has 16 amino acids. Per the authors' pipeline: Amplifying reference gene primers gave estimates of nucleated cell counts. Profiling relied on immunoSEQ multiplex PCR, and the TCRdb table lists in-frame clones only, not all of them. The V and J calls and clone size are taken from that table; D and trimming were inferred from the DNA. The sample has hundreds of thousands of clones; roughly four fifths are singletons. Sequencing was performed on peripheral blood. The TCR originated in a woman in her 70s with acute or convalescent COVID-19. This rearrangement joins TRBV9 to TRBJ2-3; TRBD1 aligns across 7 bases. This CDR3 reads CASSKRQGASTDTQYF. CDR3 coding DNA: TGTGCCAGCAGCAAAAGACAGGGCGCTAGCACAGATACGCAGTATTTT.